These 9 T cell receptor beta chains were sequenced from one sample in a study of blood T cell repertoires in COVID-19. Here immunoSEQ multiplex PCR was the method, and the copy in TCRdb shows in-frame clones only, minus some. The repertoire holds 60,000 or so clones, almost 85% seen once, with around 3.5% in the top ten. Sequenced sample: peripheral blood. These TCRs come from a man aged 55 to 70 with acute or convalescent COVID-19.

V is TRBV5-1 and J is TRBJ1-1, with D uncertain. This CDR3 has 14 amino acids. The germline V gene encodes CDR1 SGHRS and CDR2 YFSETQ. V gave up 7 bases and J gave up 4 bases, with 17 bases separating them. The DNA for the CDR3 is TGCGCCAGCTTCGCAAGGATGGGAGCCACTGAAGCTTTCTTT. As protein: CASFARMGATEAFF.

The chain recombines TRBV6-5 with TRBJ2-7; D call uncertain. Germline V CDR1 and CDR2: MNHEY, SVGAGI. V lost 6 bases to trimming and J lost 2 bases, with 8 bases between them. The CDR3 contains 12 residues. The CDR3: CASSSTTYEQYF. CDR3 DNA sequence: TGTGCCAGCAGCTCAACTACCTACGAGCAGTACTTC.

The genes are TRBV7-6 and TRBJ1-1, with 7 bases that match TRBD1. In germline, CDR1 is SGHVS, CDR2 FNYEAQ. The CDR3 runs 16 residues. J gave up 3 bases and V 5 bases, and 12 bases lay outside the gene matches. The chain's CDR3 is CASSPGDRARDTEAFF. DNA of the CDR3: TGTGCCAGCAGCCCCGGTGACAGGGCGAGGGACACTGAAGCTTTCTTT.

The J gene is TRBJ1-1, the V gene TRBV7-3, with D maybe TRBD1 (6 bases). Trimming stripped 4 bases from V and 6 bases from J, with 9 bases between. The CDR3 length is 12 residues. Germline CDR1 reads SGHTA; CDR2 reads FQGTGA. The CDR3 is CASSSRGSEAFF. The CDR3 DNA follows: TGTGCCAGCAGCTCTAGGGGGTCTGAAGCTTTCTTT.

This chain uses TRBV24-1 with TRBJ1-1, with 8 positions matching TRBD1. Germline-derived CDR1 and CDR2 are KGHDR and SFDVKD. This CDR3 is built from 14 residues. V lost 5 bases to trimming and J lost 2 bases; unmatched junction nucleotides: 3. DNA of the CDR3: TGTGCCACCAGTGCACCAGGGGGCAACACTGAAGCTTTCTTT. Translated, it gives CATSAPGGNTEAFF.

The rearrangement joins TRBV5-1 to TRBJ2-1, with 14 bases identical to TRBD2. V lost 0 bases, J lost 4 bases, and 6 bases stayed unmatched. The CDR3 spans 18 residues. Germline-derived CDR1 and CDR2 are SGHRS and YFSETQ. CDR3: CASSLEGTSGGPYNEQFF. Here the CDR3 DNA reads TGCGCCAGCAGCTTGGAGGGGACTAGCGGGGGACCATACAATGAGCAGTTCTTC.

The V and J genes are TRBV6-5 and TRBJ1-5, with D possibly TRBD1 on 5 matching bases. From germline, CDR1 is MNHEY and CDR2 SVGAGI. This CDR3 has 13 amino acids. The V end lost 6 bases, the J end lost 7 bases, and 13 bases lay between the germline ends. The CDR3 coding sequence is TGTGCCAGCAGCCAGGGTTTCAGCCAGCCCCAGCATTTT. It encodes CASSQGFSQPQHF.

The chain is built from TRBV7-3 and TRBJ2-2; the match to TRBD1 covers 9 bases. CDR1 and CDR2 (germline): SGHTA, FQGTGA. The CDR3 consists of 15 residues. V trimming: 3 bases; J trimming: 7 bases; junction bases outside the gene matches: 6. Here the CDR3 reads CASSLGTGMIGELFF. DNA of the CDR3: TGTGCCAGCAGCTTGGGGACAGGGATGATCGGGGAGCTGTTTTTT. Combining the CDR3 with reference TRBV7-3 and TRBJ2-2 gives the whole variable domain GAGVSQTPSNKVTEKGKYVELRCDPISGHTALYWYRQSLGQGPEFLIYFQGTGAADDSGLPNDRFFAVRPEGSVSTLKIQRTERGDSAVYLCASSLGTGMIGELFFGEGSRLTVL.

The chain joins TRBV6-5 to TRBJ1-1; 7 nucleotides match TRBD1. V was clipped by 1 base and J by 4 bases; unmatched bases: 3. CDR1 and CDR2 (germline): MNHEY, SVGAGI. The CDR3 has 14 residues. The CDR3 here is CASSYLRTGTEAFF. For the CDR3, the DNA is TGTGCCAGCAGTTACTTGAGGACAGGCACTGAAGCTTTCTTT.